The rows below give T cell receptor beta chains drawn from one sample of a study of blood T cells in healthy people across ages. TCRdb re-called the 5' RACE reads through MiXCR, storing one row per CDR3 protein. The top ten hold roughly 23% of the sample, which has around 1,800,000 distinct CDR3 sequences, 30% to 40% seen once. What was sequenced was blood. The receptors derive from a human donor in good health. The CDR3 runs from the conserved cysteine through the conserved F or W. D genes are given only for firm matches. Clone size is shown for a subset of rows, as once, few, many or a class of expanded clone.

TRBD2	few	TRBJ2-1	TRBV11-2	CASSGGGITYNEQFF	TGTGCCAGCAGTGGGGGGGGGATCACCTACAATGAGCAGTTCTTC
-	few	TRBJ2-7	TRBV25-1	CASSEYFVGGDSYEQYF	TGTGCCAGCAGTGAATATTTCGTAGGGGGGGACTCCTACGAGCAGTACTTC
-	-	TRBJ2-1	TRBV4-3	CASSPRDFPYNEQFF	TGCGCCAGCAGCCCCCGGGACTTCCCCTACAATGAGCAGTTCTTC
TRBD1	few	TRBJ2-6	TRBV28	CASSSTIRTGGYSGANVLTF	TGTGCCAGCAGTTCGACAATTCGGACAGGGGGCTACTCTGGGGCCAACGTCCTGACTTTC
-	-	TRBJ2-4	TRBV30	CAWSLGDIQYF	TGTGCCTGGAGCCTAGGGGACATTCAGTACTTC
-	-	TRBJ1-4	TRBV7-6	CASSLELGEVGKLFF	TGTGCCAGCAGCTTAGAATTGGGGGAAGTGGGAAAACTGTTTTTT
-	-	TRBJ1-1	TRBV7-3	CASSSRGALGRNTEAFF	TGTGCCAGCAGCTCGCGGGGGGCCCTAGGAAGGAACACTGAAGCTTTCTTT
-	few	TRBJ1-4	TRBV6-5	CASSSTEVGEKLFF	TGTGCCAGCAGTTCGACAGAGGTTGGTGAAAAACTGTTTTTT
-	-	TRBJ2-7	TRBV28	CASSLTRVGNEQYF	TGTGCCAGCAGTTTAACTAGGGTGGGGAACGAGCAGTACTTC
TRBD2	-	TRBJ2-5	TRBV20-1	CSARRGLRLAGMFQETQYF	TGCAGTGCTAGACGCGGCCTCAGACTAGCGGGAATGTTCCAAGAGACCCAGTACTTC
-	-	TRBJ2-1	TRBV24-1	CATSFGGYNEQFF	TGTGCCACCAGTTTTGGGGGTTACAATGAGCAGTTCTTC
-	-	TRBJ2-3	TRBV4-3	CASSQEDRTDTQYF	TGCGCCAGCAGCCAAGAGGACCGCACGGATACGCAGTATTTT
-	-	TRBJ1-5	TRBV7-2	CASSSQPGSNQPQHF	TGTGCCAGCAGCTCACAACCAGGTTCCAATCAGCCCCAGCATTTT
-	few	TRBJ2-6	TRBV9	CAGSVNPGNGANVLTF	TGTGCCGGCAGCGTAAACCCAGGGAACGGGGCCAACGTCCTGACTTTC
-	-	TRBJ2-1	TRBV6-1	CALSLGLYNEQFF	TGTGCCCTGAGTCTCGGATTATACAATGAGCAGTTCTTC
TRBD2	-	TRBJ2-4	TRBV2	CASSEEGLKNIQYF	TGTGCCAGCAGTGAAGAGGGACTAAAAAACATTCAGTACTTC
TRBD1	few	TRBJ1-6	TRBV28	CASSLIGTVNSPLHF	TGTGCCAGCAGCCTTATCGGGACAGTCAATTCACCCCTCCACTTT
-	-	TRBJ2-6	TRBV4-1	CASSHGRSSGANVLTF	TGCGCCAGCAGCCATGGACGGAGCTCTGGGGCCAACGTCCTGACTTTC
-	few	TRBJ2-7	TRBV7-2	CASSSDGTTSSYEQYF	TGTGCCAGCAGCTCGGACGGCACTACTAGTTCCTACGAGCAGTACTTC
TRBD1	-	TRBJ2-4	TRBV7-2	CASSLGAGGVQYF	TGTGCCAGCAGCTTAGGGGCAGGGGGAGTGCAGTACTTC
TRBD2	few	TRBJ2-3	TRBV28	CASSSLELAGGDTDTQYF	TGTGCCAGCAGTTCCCTCGAACTAGCGGGGGGTGACACAGATACGCAGTATTTT
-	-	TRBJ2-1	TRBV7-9	CASSLVLTGSRSGVLNEQFF	TGTGCCAGCAGCTTAGTCCTGACAGGGTCTAGAAGCGGGGTCCTCAATGAGCAGTTCTTC
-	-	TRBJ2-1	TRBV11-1	CASSRQDPSYNEQFF	TGTGCCAGCAGCCGACAGGACCCCTCCTACAATGAGCAGTTCTTC
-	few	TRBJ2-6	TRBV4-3	CASSQEPPSGANVLTF	TGCGCCAGCAGCCAAGAACCCCCGTCTGGGGCCAACGTCCTGACTTTC
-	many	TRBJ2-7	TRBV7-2	CASSLRDFYEQYF	TGTGCCAGCAGCTTGCGGGACTTTTACGAGCAGTACTTC
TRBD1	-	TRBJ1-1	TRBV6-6	CASSSPGQGMNTEAFF	TGTGCCAGCAGTTCCCCGGGACAGGGGATGAACACTGAAGCTTTCTTT
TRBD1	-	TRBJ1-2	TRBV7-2	CASSLGTGLFGYTF	TGTGCCAGCAGCTTAGGGACAGGGTTGTTTGGCTACACCTTC